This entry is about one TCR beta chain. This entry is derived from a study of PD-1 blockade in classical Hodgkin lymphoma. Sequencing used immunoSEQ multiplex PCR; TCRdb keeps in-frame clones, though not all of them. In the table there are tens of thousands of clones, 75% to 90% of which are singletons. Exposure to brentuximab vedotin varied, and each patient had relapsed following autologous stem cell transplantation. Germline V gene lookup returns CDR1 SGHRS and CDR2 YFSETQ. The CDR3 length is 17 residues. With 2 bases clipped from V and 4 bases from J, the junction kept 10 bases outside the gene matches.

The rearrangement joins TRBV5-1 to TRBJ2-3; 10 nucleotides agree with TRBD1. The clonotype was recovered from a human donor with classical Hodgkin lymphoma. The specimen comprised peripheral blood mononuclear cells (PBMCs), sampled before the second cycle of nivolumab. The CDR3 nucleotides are TGCGCCAGCAGCTTCTTGGTACCGGGACAGGGGTCAGATACGCAGTATTTT. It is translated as CASSFLVPGQGSDTQYF.